What follows are 9 T cell receptor beta chains derived from one specimen sequenced in a study of a mutant IDH1 vaccine in newly diagnosed glioma (TCRdb year 2021). Receptor amplification or capture employed the immunoSEQ multiplex PCR assay. TCRdb stores this immuneACCESS table with in-frame sequences only. Part of the clones is absent; in the studies checked, under half of the shortfall reflects unresolved V genes, and no reason is known for the rest. Counted in this sample were about 25,000 clones; approximately 80% of them appeared once. In total, the top ten clones hold less than 9.5% of the sample. Their antigens are not known. Read against the paper, the sample's time point label means: week 5, during vaccination. A 20-mer mutant IDH1 peptide at 300 micrograms in Montanide made up each vaccine dose, which was injected subcutaneously together with topical imiquimod. This specimen was PBMCs, taken from a glioma patient whose treatment included an IDH1 peptide vaccine. All receptors come from a man in his forties or fifties with glioma.

This chain connects TRBV9 to TRBJ1-4; possibly TRBD1 for D (5 bases). Germline CDR1 and CDR2: SGDLS and YYNGEE. Trimming took 0 bases from V and 6 from J, leaving 9 bases between them. The CDR3 runs to 14 residues. The CDR3 sequence is CASSVVGDDEKLFF. The CDR3 DNA follows: TGTGCCAGCAGCGTAGTGGGGGATGATGAAAAACTGTTTTTT.

This clone appeared a few times. The gene calls are TRBV7-6 and TRBJ2-1, with 13 bases lining up with TRBD2. The V gene's germline CDR1 is SGHVS and CDR2 FNYEAQ. With V trimmed by 5 bases and J by 0 bases, 1 base remained unmatched. CDR3 size: 16 residues. The CDR3 protein is CASSRTSGGSYNEQFF. The CDR3 DNA is TGTGCCAGCAGCAGGACTAGCGGGGGCTCCTACAATGAGCAGTTCTTC.

Within the sample, this clone is medium-sized (0.01 to 0.1%). This chain connects TRBV7-2 to TRBJ2-1; 7 nucleotides align to TRBD2. This CDR3 has 16 residues. V was pared by 5 bases and J by 7 bases, with 14 bases of the junction left unmatched. Germline CDR1 reads SGHTA; CDR2 reads FQGNSA. CDR3 residues: CASSPRRGGSGNEQFF. Here the CDR3 DNA reads TGTGCCAGCAGCCCCCGTCGGGGCGGGAGTGGGAATGAGCAGTTCTTC.

A word on this clone: Additional DNA sequences in this sample encode the identical CDR3. V and J are TRBV7-9 and TRBJ1-1, with 9 bases that match TRBD1. This CDR3 region has 14 residues. Germline-derived CDR1 and CDR2 are SEHNR and FQNEAQ (reference sequence). The J segment lost 1 base and the V segment lost 4 bases, leaving 1 base of the junction unmatched. This CDR3 reads CASSSGQGNTEAFF. CDR3 sequence (DNA): TGTGCCAGCAGCTCGGGACAGGGGAACACTGAAGCTTTCTTT.

This chain uses TRBV29-1 with TRBJ2-1; 9 bases map to TRBD1. V gave up 2 bases and J gave up 6 bases; unmatched junction bases: 8. The CDR3 is 15 residues long. Germline CDR1 and CDR2: SQVTM and ANQGSEA. In DNA form, the CDR3 reads TGCAGCGTTGAAACCCGGACAGGGGCCTCCAATGAGCAGTTCTTC. It translates to CSVETRTGASNEQFF.

The chain joins TRBV4-1 to TRBJ1-1; perhaps TRBD1 as D (5 bases). With 0 bases removed from V and 6 bases from J, the gap between germline ends came to 14 bases. This CDR3 region has 15 residues. In germline, CDR1 is MGHRA, CDR2 YSYEKL. The CDR3 sequence is CASSQDESGRAEAFF. The CDR3, as DNA: TGCGCCAGCAGCCAAGATGAGTCAGGGCGGGCTGAAGCTTTCTTT.

The chain is built from TRBV9 and TRBJ2-1, with a tentative D call TRBD1 (5 bases). There are 12 residues in the CDR3. In germline, CDR1 is SGDLS, CDR2 YYNGEE. Trimming cost V 2 bases and J 5 bases, with 5 bases left between them. The CDR3: CASSVTDNEQFF. For the CDR3, the DNA is TGTGCCAGCAGCGTGACAGACAATGAGCAGTTCTTC.

The rearrangement links TRBV2 to TRBJ2-3; D may correspond to TRBD1 or TRBD2 (5 bases each). Germline V gene sequence: CDR1 SNHLY, CDR2 FYNNEI. V was pared by 3 bases and J by 2 bases, with 18 bases between. This CDR3 has 17 amino acids. The CDR3 DNA reads as TGTGCCAGCAGTGACTGGGGTGGAGCGGACATCACAGATACGCAGTATTTT. Its protein product is CASSDWGGADITDTQYF.

V and J are TRBV5-6 and TRBJ1-2, with 9 positions matching TRBD1. This CDR3 has 14 amino acids. Trimming took 4 bases from V and 2 from J; bases not matched to a gene: 3. Germline V gene sequence: CDR1 SGHDT, CDR2 YYEEEE. DNA of the CDR3: TGTGCCAGCAGCGGGACAGGGCTCAACTATGGCTACACCTTC. It is translated as CASSGTGLNYGYTF.